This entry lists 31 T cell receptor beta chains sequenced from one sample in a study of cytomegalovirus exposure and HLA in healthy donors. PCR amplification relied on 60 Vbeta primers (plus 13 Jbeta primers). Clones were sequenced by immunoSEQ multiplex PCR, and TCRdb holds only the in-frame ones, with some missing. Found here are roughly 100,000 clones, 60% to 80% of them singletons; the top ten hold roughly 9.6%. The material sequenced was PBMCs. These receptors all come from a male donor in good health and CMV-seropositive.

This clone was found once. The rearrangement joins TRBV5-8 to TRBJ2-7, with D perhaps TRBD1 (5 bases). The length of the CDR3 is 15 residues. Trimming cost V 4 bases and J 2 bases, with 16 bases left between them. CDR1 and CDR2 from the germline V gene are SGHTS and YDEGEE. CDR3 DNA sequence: TGTGCCAGCAGCGCGGACACCTTACGGGCCTACGAGCAGTACTTC. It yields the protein CASSADTLRAYEQYF.

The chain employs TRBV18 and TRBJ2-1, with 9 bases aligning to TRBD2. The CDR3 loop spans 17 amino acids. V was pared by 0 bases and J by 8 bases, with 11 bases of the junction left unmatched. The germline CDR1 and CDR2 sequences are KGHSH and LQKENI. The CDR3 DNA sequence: TGTGCCAGCTCACCACCTCTACTGAAGCGGGGGGCCGATGAGCAGTTCTTC. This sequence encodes CASSPPLLKRGADEQFF.

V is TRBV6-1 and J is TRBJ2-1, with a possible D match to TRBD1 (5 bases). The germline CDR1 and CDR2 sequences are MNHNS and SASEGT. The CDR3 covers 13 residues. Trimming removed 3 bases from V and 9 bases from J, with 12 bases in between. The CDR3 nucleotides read TGTGCCAGCAGTGACCGACAGTGGAGTGAGCAGTTCTTC. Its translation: CASSDRQWSEQFF.

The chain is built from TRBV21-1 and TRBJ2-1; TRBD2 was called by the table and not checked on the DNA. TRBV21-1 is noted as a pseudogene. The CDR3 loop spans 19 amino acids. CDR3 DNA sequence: TGTGCCAGCAGCGCCCCCGGGACGGATAGCGGGAGCGACTACAATGAGCAGTTCTTC. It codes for CASSAPGTDSGSDYNEQFF.

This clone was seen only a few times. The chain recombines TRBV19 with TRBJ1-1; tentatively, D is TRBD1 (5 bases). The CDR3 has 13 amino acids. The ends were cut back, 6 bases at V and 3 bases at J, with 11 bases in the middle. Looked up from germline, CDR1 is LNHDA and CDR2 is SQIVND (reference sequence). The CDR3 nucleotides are TGTGCCAGTAGATTTGCAGGGTACACTGAAGCTTTCTTT. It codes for CASRFAGYTEAFF.

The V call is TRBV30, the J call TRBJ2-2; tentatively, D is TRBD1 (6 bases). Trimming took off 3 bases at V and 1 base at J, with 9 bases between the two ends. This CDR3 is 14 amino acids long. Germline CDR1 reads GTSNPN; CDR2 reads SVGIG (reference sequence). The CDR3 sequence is CAWRSGQNTGELFF. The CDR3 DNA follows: TGTGCCTGGAGATCGGGACAGAACACCGGGGAGCTGTTTTTT.

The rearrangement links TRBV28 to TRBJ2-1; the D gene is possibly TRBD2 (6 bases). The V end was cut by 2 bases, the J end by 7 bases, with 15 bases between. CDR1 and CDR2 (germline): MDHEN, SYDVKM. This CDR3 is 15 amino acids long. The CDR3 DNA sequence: TGTGCCAGCAGTTTAGGGGCCGGGAGATTGAATGAGCAGTTCTTC. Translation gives CASSLGAGRLNEQFF.

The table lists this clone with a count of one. The CDR3 loop is CASNPSGASYNEQFF. Here the CDR3 DNA reads TGCGCCAGCAATCCTAGCGGGGCCTCCTACAATGAGCAGTTCTTC. J is TRBJ2-1 and V is TRBV5-1; 9 bases align to TRBD2. V was pared by 6 bases and J by 0 bases, with 4 bases of the junction left unmatched. CDR1 SGHRS and CDR2 YFSETQ come from the germline V gene. The CDR3 extends over 15 amino acids.

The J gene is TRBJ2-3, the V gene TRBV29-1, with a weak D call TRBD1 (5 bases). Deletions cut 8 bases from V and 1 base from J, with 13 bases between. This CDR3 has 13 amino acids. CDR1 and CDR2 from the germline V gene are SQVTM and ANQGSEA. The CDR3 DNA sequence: TGCAGCTCAGATGTAGGGGGCACAGATACGCAGTATTTT. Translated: CSSDVGGTDTQYF.

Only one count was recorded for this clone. The CDR3 DNA reads as TGTGCCAGCACCTTTTCTCAGGGGCGCAATCAGCCCCAGCATTTT. It translates to CASTFSQGRNQPQHF. The rearrangement uses TRBV6-6 and TRBJ1-5, with D tentatively TRBD1 (6 bases). Germline V CDR1 and CDR2: MNHNY, SVGAGI (reference sequence). The CDR3 runs to 15 residues. V gave up 7 bases and J gave up 2 bases, with 15 bases separating them.

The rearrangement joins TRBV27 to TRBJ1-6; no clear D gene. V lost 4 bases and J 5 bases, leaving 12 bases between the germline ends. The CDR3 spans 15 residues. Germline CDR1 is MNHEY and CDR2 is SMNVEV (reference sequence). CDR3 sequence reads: CASSSSGRHNSPLHF. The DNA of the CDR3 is TGTGCCAGCAGTTCCTCGGGGAGACATAATTCACCCCTCCACTTT.

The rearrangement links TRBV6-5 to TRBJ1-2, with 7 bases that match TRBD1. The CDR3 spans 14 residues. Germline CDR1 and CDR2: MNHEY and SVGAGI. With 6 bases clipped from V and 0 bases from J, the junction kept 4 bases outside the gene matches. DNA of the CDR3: TGTGCCAGCAGGGGACAGCTCTCTAACTATGGCTACACCTTC. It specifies CASRGQLSNYGYTF.

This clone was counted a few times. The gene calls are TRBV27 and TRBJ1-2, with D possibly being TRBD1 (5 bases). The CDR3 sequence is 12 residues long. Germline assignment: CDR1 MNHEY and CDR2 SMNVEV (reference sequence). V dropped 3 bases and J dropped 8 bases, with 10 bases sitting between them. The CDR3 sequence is CASSFQGSGYTF. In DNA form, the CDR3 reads TGTGCCAGCAGTTTTCAGGGCAGCGGCTACACCTTC.

The CDR3 nucleotides are TGTGCCACCAGCCCCCGTGGGTCGAGCGGAGGCCAGTACTTC. Translated: CATSPRGSSGGQYF. The chain couples TRBV15 to TRBJ2-7; D is perhaps TRBD2 (5 bases). CDR3 length equals 14 residues. The V end was cut by 5 bases, the J end by 10 bases, with 21 bases between. CDR1 and CDR2 (germline): LNHNV, YYDKDF (reference sequence).

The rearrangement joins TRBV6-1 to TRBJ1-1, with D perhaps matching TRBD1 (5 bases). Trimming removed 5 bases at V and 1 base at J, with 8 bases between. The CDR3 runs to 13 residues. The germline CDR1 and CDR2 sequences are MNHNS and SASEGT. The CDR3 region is CASSRGGNTEAFF. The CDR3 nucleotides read TGTGCCAGCAGTAGGGGAGGGAACACTGAAGCTTTCTTT.

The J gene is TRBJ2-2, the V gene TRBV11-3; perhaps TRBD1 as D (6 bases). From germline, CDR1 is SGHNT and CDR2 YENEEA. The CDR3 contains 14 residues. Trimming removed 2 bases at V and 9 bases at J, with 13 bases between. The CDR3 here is CASSLYDRPWELFF. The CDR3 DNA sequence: TGTGCCAGCAGCTTATACGACAGGCCTTGGGAGCTGTTTTTT.

In nucleotides, the CDR3 is TGCGCCAGCAGCGTAAGGACAGGGGGCGCGAGCTATGGCTACACCTTC. Its translation is CASSVRTGGASYGYTF. The chain uses TRBV5-1 and TRBJ1-2, with 11 bases lining up with TRBD1. Losses at the gene ends were 4 bases for V and 4 bases for J; bases not matched to a gene: 9. The CDR3 sequence is 16 residues long. The V gene's germline CDR1 is SGHRS and CDR2 YFSETQ.

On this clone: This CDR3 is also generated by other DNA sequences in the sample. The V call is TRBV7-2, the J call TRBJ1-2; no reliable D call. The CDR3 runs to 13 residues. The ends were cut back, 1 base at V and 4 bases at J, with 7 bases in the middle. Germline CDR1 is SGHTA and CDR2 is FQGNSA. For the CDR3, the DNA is TGTGCCAGCAGCTTAGGAAGGAGCTATGGCTACACCTTC. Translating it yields CASSLGRSYGYTF.

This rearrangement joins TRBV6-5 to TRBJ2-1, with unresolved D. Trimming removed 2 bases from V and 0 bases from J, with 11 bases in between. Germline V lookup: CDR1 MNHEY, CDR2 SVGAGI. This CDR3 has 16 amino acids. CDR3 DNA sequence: TGTGCCAGCAGTTACGGTCACGCAGTCTCCTACAATGAGCAGTTCTTC. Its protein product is CASSYGHAVSYNEQFF.

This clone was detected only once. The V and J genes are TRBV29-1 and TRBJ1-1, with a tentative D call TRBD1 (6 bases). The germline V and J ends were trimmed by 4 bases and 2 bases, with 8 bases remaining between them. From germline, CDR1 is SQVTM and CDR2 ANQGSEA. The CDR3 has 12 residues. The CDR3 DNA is TGCAGCGTTGCAGGGGACAACACTGAAGCTTTCTTT. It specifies CSVAGDNTEAFF.

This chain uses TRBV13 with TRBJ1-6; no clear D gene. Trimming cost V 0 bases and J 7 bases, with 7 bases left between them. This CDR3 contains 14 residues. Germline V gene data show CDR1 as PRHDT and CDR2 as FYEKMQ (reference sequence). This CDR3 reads CASSLGGSNSPLHF. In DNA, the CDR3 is TGTGCCAGCAGCTTAGGGGGCTCGAATTCACCCCTCCACTTT. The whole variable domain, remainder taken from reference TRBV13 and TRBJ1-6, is AAGVIQSPRHLIKEKRETATLKCYPIPRHDTVYWYQQGPGQDPQFLISFYEKMQSDKGSIPDRFSAQQFSDYHSELNMSSLELGDSALYFCASSLGGSNSPLHFGNGTRLTVT.

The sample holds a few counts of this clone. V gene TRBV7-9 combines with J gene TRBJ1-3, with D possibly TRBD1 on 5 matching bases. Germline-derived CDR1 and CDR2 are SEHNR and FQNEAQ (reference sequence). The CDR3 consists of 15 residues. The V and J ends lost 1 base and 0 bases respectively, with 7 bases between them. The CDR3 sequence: CASSLGGNSGNTIYF. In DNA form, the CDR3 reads TGTGCCAGCAGCTTAGGGGGCAACTCTGGAAACACCATATATTTT. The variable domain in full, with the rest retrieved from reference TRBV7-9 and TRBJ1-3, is DTGVSQNPRHKITKRGQNVTFRCDPISEHNRLYWYRQTLGQGPEFLTYFQNEAQLEKSRLLSDRFSAERPKGSFSTLEIQRTEQGDSAMYLCASSLGGNSGNTIYFGEGSWLTVV.

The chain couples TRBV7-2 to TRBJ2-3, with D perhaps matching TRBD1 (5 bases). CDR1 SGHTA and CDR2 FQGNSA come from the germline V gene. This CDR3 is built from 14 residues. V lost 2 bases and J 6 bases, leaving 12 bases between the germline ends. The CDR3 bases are TGTGCCAGCAGCTTAACCGGAGCAGGGGATACGCAGTATTTT. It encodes CASSLTGAGDTQYF.

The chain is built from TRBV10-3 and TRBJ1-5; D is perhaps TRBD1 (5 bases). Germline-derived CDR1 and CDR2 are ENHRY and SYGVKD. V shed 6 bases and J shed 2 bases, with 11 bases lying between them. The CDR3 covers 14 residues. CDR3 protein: CAISRAGGNQPQHF. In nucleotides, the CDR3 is TGTGCCATCAGCCGAGCGGGGGGCAATCAGCCCCAGCATTTT.

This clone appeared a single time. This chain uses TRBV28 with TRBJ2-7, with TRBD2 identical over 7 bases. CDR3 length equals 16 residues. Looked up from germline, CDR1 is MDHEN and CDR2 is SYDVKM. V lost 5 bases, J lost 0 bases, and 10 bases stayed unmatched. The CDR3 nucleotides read TGTGCCAGCAGTACCTGGGACTACCTGAGCTCCTACGAGCAGTACTTC. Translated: CASSTWDYLSSYEQYF.

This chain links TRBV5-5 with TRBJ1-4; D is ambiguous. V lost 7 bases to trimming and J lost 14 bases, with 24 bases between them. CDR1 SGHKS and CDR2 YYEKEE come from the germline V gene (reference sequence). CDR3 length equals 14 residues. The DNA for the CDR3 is TGTGCCAGCGGGCTAACACCAGACAATGTAAATCTGTTTTTT. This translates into CASGLTPDNVNLFF.

The CDR3 spells CASSRTNGGTGELFF. CDR3 nucleotide sequence: TGTGCCAGTAGTAGGACTAATGGGGGTACCGGGGAGCTGTTTTTT. The rearrangement joins TRBV19 to TRBJ2-2; tentatively, D is TRBD2 (6 bases). There are 15 residues in the CDR3. Germline CDR1 reads LNHDA; CDR2 reads SQIVND (reference sequence). The V end lost 4 bases, the J end lost 5 bases, and 14 bases lay between the germline ends.

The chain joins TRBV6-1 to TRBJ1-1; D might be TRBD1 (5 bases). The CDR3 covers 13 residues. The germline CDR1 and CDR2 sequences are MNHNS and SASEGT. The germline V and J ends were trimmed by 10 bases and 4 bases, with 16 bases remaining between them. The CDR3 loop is CAIRTGQITEAFF. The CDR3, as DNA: TGTGCCATCAGGACCGGACAAATCACTGAAGCTTTCTTT.

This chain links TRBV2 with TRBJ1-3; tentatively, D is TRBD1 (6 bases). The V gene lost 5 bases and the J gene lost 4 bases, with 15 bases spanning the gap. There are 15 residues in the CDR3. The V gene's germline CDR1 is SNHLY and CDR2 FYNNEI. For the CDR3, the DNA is TGTGCCAGCAGTATCCAGGGGTTGGGAGGAAACACCATATATTTT. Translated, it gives CASSIQGLGGNTIYF.

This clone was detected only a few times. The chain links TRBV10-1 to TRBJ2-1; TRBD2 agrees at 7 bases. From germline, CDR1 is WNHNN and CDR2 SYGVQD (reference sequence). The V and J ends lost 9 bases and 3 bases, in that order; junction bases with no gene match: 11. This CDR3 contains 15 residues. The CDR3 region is CASRGELPLYNEQFF. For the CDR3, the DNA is TGCGCCAGTCGGGGGGAGCTACCCCTCTACAATGAGCAGTTCTTC.

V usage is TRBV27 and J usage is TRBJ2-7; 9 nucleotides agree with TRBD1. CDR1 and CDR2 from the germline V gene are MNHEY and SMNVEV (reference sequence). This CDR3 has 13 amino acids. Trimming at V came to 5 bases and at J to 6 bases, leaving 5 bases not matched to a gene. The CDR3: CASSITDRGEQYF. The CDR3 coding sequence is TGTGCCAGCAGTATTACGGACAGGGGCGAGCAGTACTTC.